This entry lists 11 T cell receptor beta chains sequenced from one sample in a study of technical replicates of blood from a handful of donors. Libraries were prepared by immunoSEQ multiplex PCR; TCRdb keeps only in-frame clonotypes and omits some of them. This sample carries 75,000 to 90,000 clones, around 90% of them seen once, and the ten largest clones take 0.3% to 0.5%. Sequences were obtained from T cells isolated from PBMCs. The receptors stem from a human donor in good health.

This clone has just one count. CDR3 DNA: TGTGCCAGCAGCTTAATATCCAGCGGGGATGAGCAGTTCTTC. Amino acids: CASSLISSGDEQFF. The chain employs TRBV7-9 and TRBJ2-1; 7 bases map to TRBD2. Germline trimming cut 2 bases from V and 8 bases from J; bases unmatched to any gene: 6. CDR3 length: 14 residues. Germline CDR1 SEHNR, CDR2 FQNEAQ (reference sequence).

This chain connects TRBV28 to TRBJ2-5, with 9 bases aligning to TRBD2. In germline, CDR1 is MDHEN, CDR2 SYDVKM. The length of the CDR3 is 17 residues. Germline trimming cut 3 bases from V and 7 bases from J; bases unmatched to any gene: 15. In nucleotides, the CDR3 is TGTGCCAGCAGTTTTTCCGTTGGAGCGGGAGGAGCAGTGACCCAGTACTTC. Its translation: CASSFSVGAGGAVTQYF.

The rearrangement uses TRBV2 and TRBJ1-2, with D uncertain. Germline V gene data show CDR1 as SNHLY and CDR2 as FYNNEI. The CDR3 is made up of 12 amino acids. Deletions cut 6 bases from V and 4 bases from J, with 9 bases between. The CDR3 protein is CASRYEGYGYTF. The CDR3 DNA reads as TGTGCCAGCAGGTACGAGGGCTATGGCTACACCTTC.

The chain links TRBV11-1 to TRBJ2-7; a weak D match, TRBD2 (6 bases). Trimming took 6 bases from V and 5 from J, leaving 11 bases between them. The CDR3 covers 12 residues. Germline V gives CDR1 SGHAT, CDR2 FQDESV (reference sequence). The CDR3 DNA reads TGTGCCAGCAGGGGGGGAGGTAACGAGCAGTACTTC. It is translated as CASRGGGNEQYF.

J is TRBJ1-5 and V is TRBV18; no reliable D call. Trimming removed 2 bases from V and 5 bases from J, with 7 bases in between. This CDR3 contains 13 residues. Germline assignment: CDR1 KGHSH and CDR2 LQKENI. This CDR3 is CASSPSGDQPQHF. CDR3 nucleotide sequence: TGTGCCAGCTCACCATCCGGAGATCAGCCCCAGCATTTT.

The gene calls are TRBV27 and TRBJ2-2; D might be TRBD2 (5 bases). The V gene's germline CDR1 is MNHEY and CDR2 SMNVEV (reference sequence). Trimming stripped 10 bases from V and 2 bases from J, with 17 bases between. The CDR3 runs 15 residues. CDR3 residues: CATHPLATNTGELFF. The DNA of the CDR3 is TGTGCCACCCATCCCTTAGCGACAAACACCGGGGAGCTGTTTTTT.

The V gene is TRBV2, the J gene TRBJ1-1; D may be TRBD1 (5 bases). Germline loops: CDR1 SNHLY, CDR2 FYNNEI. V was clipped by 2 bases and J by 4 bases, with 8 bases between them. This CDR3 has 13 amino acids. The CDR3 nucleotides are TGTGCCAGCAGTGAAATGGGGGGCACTGAAGCTTTCTTT. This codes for CASSEMGGTEAFF.

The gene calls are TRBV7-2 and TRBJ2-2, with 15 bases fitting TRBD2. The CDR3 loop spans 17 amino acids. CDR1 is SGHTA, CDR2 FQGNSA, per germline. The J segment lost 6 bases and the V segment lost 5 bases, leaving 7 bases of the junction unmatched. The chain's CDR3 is CASSRPGLAGGAGELFF. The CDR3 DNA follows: TGTGCCAGCAGCCGCCCAGGACTAGCGGGAGGGGCCGGGGAGCTGTTTTTT.

DNA of the CDR3: TGCGCCAGCAGCCAAGGGACCAGGGTCCTCACCGGGGAGCTGTTTTTT. As protein: CASSQGTRVLTGELFF. The chain has TRBV4-3 and TRBJ2-2, with a possible D match to TRBD1 (5 bases). V lost 1 base to trimming and J lost 4 bases, with 13 bases between them. In germline, CDR1 is LGHNA, CDR2 YSLEER. This CDR3 is 16 amino acids long.

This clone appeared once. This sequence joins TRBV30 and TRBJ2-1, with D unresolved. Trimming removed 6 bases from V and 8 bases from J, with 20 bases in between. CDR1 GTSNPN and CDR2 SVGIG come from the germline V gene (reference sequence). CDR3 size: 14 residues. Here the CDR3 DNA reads TGTGCCTGCTCCATCCTCCAGGTAGTGTATGAGCAGTTCTTC. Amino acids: CACSILQVVYEQFF.

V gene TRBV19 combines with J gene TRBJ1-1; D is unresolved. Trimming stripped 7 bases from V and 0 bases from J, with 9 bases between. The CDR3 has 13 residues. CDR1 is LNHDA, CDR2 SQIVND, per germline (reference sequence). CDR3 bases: TGTGCCAGTAAATCTCGCGTGAACACTGAAGCTTTCTTT. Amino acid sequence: CASKSRVNTEAFF.